One sample yielded the 32 T cell receptor beta chains listed below, sequenced in a study of T cell repertoires in cytomegalovirus infection. TCRdb re-analysed the reads in MiXCR, keeping a single row per CDR3 protein. Altogether approximately 600,000 distinct CDR3 sequences are present, about 39% being singletons, with the ten largest covering 48%. Antigens of these TCRs are unknown. Sequenced material: cultured PBMCs, taken from culture after CMV antigen stimulation. The receptors originated from a human donor in good health (CMV status not recorded). Some clones in this sample may be carry-over from other donors' samples.

The V and J genes are TRBV27 and TRBJ1-5; the match to TRBD1 covers 8 bases. Germline V CDR1 and CDR2: MNHEY, SMNVEV (reference sequence). CDR3 length: 15 amino acids. The V segment lost 6 bases and the J segment 2 bases; nucleotides outside the gene matches: 6. CDR3 protein: CASRKTGGGNQPQHF. CDR3 coding DNA: TGTGCCAGCAGGAAAACAGGGGGTGGCAATCAGCCCCAGCATTTT.

The chain couples TRBV2 to TRBJ2-3; TRBD2 aligns across 11 bases. Trimming cost V 5 bases and J 5 bases; bases outside gene matches: 6. Germline V lookup: CDR1 SNHLY, CDR2 FYNNEI. This CDR3 region has 15 residues. CDR3 in DNA: TGTGCCAGCAGTATAGCGGGGGGGCCAGGAGATACGCAGTATTTT. Its translation is CASSIAGGPGDTQYF.

Here the CDR3 reads CASSLTWTTNEQFF. The CDR3 DNA sequence: TGTGCCAGCAGTTTAACTTGGACTACCAATGAGCAGTTCTTC. The J gene is TRBJ2-1, the V gene TRBV27; D possibly corresponds to TRBD2 (6 bases). The CDR3 extends over 14 amino acids. CDR1 and CDR2 from the germline V gene are MNHEY and SMNVEV (reference sequence). Trimming stripped 2 bases from V and 6 bases from J, with 11 bases between.

This chain uses TRBV6-2 or TRBV6-3 with TRBJ2-7; D is unclear. Germline lookup yields CDR1 MNHEY and CDR2 SVGEGT. V was pared by 0 bases and J by 2 bases, with 23 bases between. The CDR3 spans 19 residues. The CDR3 sequence: CASSYSMGQRRRVTYEQYF. CDR3 sequence (DNA): TGTGCCAGCAGTTACTCGATGGGCCAACGCCGCCGGGTGACCTACGAGCAGTACTTC.

The chain couples TRBV7-2 to TRBJ2-7; possibly TRBD2 for D (7 bases). Trimming removed 5 bases from V and 0 bases from J, with 14 bases in between. The CDR3 totals 15 residues. CDR1 SGHTA and CDR2 FQGNSA come from the germline V gene. The CDR3 loop reads CASSHSGGRSYEQYF. In nucleotides, the CDR3 is TGTGCCAGCAGCCATTCGGGGGGCCGCTCCTACGAGCAGTACTTC.

This clonotype was seen a few times. V usage is TRBV6-1 and J usage is TRBJ2-7; 10 bases map to TRBD1. J lost 8 bases, V lost 6 bases, and 10 bases had no gene match. The CDR3 runs 14 residues. CDR1 is MNHNS, CDR2 SASEGT, per germline. CDR3 region: CASRQPGQGLKQYF. The CDR3 coding sequence is TGTGCCAGCAGGCAACCGGGACAGGGGTTAAAGCAGTACTTC.

This chain uses TRBV7-8 with TRBJ2-7; 13 positions match TRBD2. CDR3 length equals 15 residues. After removal of 5 bases from V and 6 bases from J, the junction contained 7 bases not matched to a gene. Germline V gene sequence: CDR1 SGHVS, CDR2 FQNEAQ. CDR3 sequence: CASSPRTSGSSEQYF. The CDR3 DNA follows: TGTGCCAGCAGCCCCAGGACTAGCGGGAGTAGCGAGCAGTACTTC.

This clonotype showed up just once. The CDR3 region has the DNA TGTGCCAGCAGTGACAATTGGGGAGGGGAGCAGTACTTC. It is translated as CASSDNWGGEQYF. This rearrangement joins TRBV6-4 to TRBJ2-7; 7 bases line up with TRBD2. Germline lookup yields CDR1 MRHNA and CDR2 SNTAGT. This CDR3 is 13 amino acids long. With 2 bases clipped from V and 7 bases from J, the junction kept 5 bases outside the gene matches.

The chain joins TRBV2 to TRBJ2-1; D call uncertain. CDR1 and CDR2 (germline): SNHLY, FYNNEI. Trimming took 4 bases from V and 5 from J, leaving 12 bases between them. CDR3 size: 14 residues. Here the CDR3 reads CASSASGWDNEQFF. In DNA form, the CDR3 reads TGTGCCAGCAGTGCGAGTGGGTGGGACAATGAGCAGTTCTTC.

The chain uses TRBV18 and TRBJ1-4; a possible D gene is TRBD1 (5 bases). Trimming left V 2 bases short and J 7 bases short, with 17 bases between. CDR1 is KGHSH, CDR2 LQKENI, per germline. The CDR3 contains 16 residues. Written as DNA, the CDR3 is TGTGCCAGCTCACCATCGGGGCCGAGAAAGTTTGAAAAACTGTTTTTT. This gives the protein CASSPSGPRKFEKLFF.

The J gene is TRBJ2-4, the V gene TRBV5-4, with D perhaps TRBD1 or TRBD2 (5 bases each). Trimming cost V 0 bases and J 8 bases, with 12 bases left between them. Germline values: CDR1 SGHNT, CDR2 YYREEE (reference sequence). CDR3 size: 14 residues. CDR3 protein: CASSLAGAEDIQYF. The CDR3 DNA sequence: TGTGCCAGCAGCTTGGCCGGGGCCGAGGACATTCAGTACTTC.

This clonotype was seen just once. This chain links TRBV10-3 with TRBJ2-1; 7 bases match TRBD2. There are 17 residues in the CDR3. Trimming at V came to 3 bases and at J to 6 bases, leaving 14 bases not matched to a gene. Germline V lookup: CDR1 ENHRY, CDR2 SYGVKD. The CDR3 DNA is TGTGCCATCAGTGATCCAGCGGGAACCAATGAGGGCAATGAGCAGTTCTTC. It specifies CAISDPAGTNEGNEQFF.

The V call is TRBV20-1, the J call TRBJ2-5, with D hard to call. Looked up from germline, CDR1 is DFQATT and CDR2 is SNEGSKA (reference sequence). The germline V and J ends were trimmed by 6 bases and 5 bases, with 16 bases remaining between them. This CDR3 comprises 13 residues. The CDR3 nucleotides are TGCAGTGCGGGTGGGGTGCTGGGGGAGACCCAGTACTTC. It codes for CSAGGVLGETQYF.

Here the CDR3 reads CASIAGANTGELFF. CDR3 bases: TGTGCCAGCATAGCGGGAGCCAACACCGGGGAGCTGTTTTTT. This chain joins TRBV11-2 and TRBJ2-2; 9 nucleotides match TRBD2. The CDR3 loop spans 14 amino acids. Per the germline V gene, CDR1 is SGHAT and CDR2 is FQNNGV. J lost 2 bases, V lost 7 bases, and 2 bases had no gene match.

This chain joins TRBV6-1 and TRBJ2-5; TRBD1 agrees at 8 bases. Per germline, CDR1 MNHNS and CDR2 SASEGT. The ends lost 6 bases at V and 5 bases at J; junction bases unmatched: 11. This CDR3 has 15 amino acids. The CDR3 bases are TGTGCCAGCAGGGGGACAGGCCCTGCGGTTGAGACCCAGTACTTC. This codes for CASRGTGPAVETQYF.

This clonotype has only a few counts. The J gene is TRBJ2-3, the V gene TRBV4-1, with 9 bases identical to TRBD2. Per the germline V gene, CDR1 is MGHRA and CDR2 is YSYEKL. The CDR3 consists of 17 residues. The junction had 15 bases not matched to a gene; V was cut back by 3 bases and J by 8 bases. CDR3 loop: CASSHPRQRGALGTQYF. DNA of the CDR3: TGCGCCAGCAGCCACCCTAGGCAGCGGGGGGCGCTGGGTACGCAGTATTTT.

To note about this clonotype: A much larger clonotype is one base distant, so this may be a read error. The chain joins TRBV7-2 to TRBJ1-6, with a tentative D call TRBD1 (6 bases). Trimming left V 11 bases short and J 9 bases short, with 26 bases between. This CDR3 is 16 amino acids long. Germline CDR1 is SGHTA and CDR2 is FQGNSA. The CDR3 sequence is CAGILEWGAQGSPLHF. CDR3 DNA: TGTGCCGGCATCTTAGAGTGGGGGGCGCAGGGTTCACCCCTCCACTTT.

This sequence joins TRBV4-3 and TRBJ2-3; 9 bases are a match to TRBD2. The CDR3 totals 17 residues. The germline V gene has CDR1 LGHNA and CDR2 YSLEER. J gave up 3 bases and V 1 base, and 8 bases lay outside the gene matches. CDR3 protein: CASSQAHWTSATDTQYF. DNA for the CDR3: TGCGCCAGCAGCCAAGCTCACTGGACTAGCGCTACAGATACGCAGTATTTT.

The V and J genes are TRBV5-1 and TRBJ1-1, with D possibly TRBD1 on 6 matching bases. Trimming removed 2 bases from V and 0 bases from J, with 14 bases in between. The CDR3 covers 16 residues. Germline lookup yields CDR1 SGHRS and CDR2 YFSETQ. The CDR3 here is CASSFRGQRVNTEAFF. The DNA for the CDR3 is TGCGCCAGCAGCTTCAGGGGCCAGCGAGTGAACACTGAAGCTTTCTTT.

The chain has TRBV5-1 and TRBJ2-5; tentative D call: TRBD1 (6 bases). Per germline, CDR1 SGHRS and CDR2 YFSETQ. V was trimmed by 4 bases and J by 2 bases, leaving 12 bases between them. This CDR3 contains 14 residues. The CDR3 nucleotides read TGCGCCAGCAGCACGGGACAAATACAAGAGACCCAGTACTTC. Amino acids: CASSTGQIQETQYF.

The chain links TRBV7-9 to TRBJ1-3, with D perhaps matching TRBD1 (5 bases). The V end was cut by 5 bases, the J end by 1 base, with 9 bases between. CDR3 size: 14 residues. CDR1 and CDR2 (germline): SEHNR, FQNEAQ (reference sequence). The CDR3 is CASSIAGSGNTIYF. The CDR3 coding sequence is TGTGCCAGCAGCATCGCAGGGTCTGGAAACACCATATATTTT.

The chain combines TRBV7-2 with TRBJ2-1; D might be TRBD2 (5 bases). Deletions cut 1 base from V and 8 bases from J, with 15 bases between. The germline V gene has CDR1 SGHTA and CDR2 FQGNSA. The CDR3 runs to 15 residues. CDR3 DNA sequence: TGTGCCAGCAGCTTAGTGGGGTGGCGGGTAGATGAGCAGTTCTTC. It translates to CASSLVGWRVDEQFF.

V is TRBV29-1 and J is TRBJ2-1; 7 nucleotides line up with TRBD1. The trim removed 4 bases at V and 7 bases at J, leaving 1 base unmatched. In germline, CDR1 is SQVTM, CDR2 ANQGSEA. This CDR3 spans 11 amino acids. The CDR3 protein is CSVVRGNEQFF. The DNA for the CDR3 is TGCAGCGTTGTCAGGGGGAATGAGCAGTTCTTC.

This clonotype was found once. CDR3 bases: TGTGCCACCAGCAGAGATTCAGCGGGATCGTCAGCGTTGGATGAGCAGTTCTTC. This translates into CATSRDSAGSSALDEQFF. V is TRBV15 and J is TRBJ2-1; 7 bases fit TRBD2. The V gene end was trimmed by 0 bases and the J gene end by 8 bases; junction bases not matched to a gene: 16. This CDR3 spans 18 amino acids. Per the germline V gene, CDR1 is LNHNV and CDR2 is YYDKDF (reference sequence).

This clonotype was seen only a few times. This rearrangement joins TRBV12-3 or TRBV12-4 to TRBJ1-5; 9 bases align to TRBD1. The CDR3 is 17 residues long. The trim removed 5 bases at V and 0 bases at J, leaving 8 bases unmatched. Here the CDR3 reads CASSRGQGLDSNQPQHF. The CDR3 coding sequence is TGTGCCAGCAGTAGGGGACAGGGTCTGGATAGCAATCAGCCCCAGCATTTT.

As concerns this clonotype: A junction end diverges from the germline sequence, so it may reflect a read error. The rearrangement joins TRBV6-1 to TRBJ2-5, with TRBD1 as a possible D gene (5 bases). CDR3 length: 12 residues. Germline V gives CDR1 MNHNS, CDR2 SASEGT. Here the CDR3 reads CASSEFASRRDF. CDR3 bases: TGTGCCAGCAGTGAATTTGCGAGCCGCAGGGACTTC.

The V gene is TRBV20-1, the J gene TRBJ2-5, with 9 bases lining up with TRBD2. The CDR3 length is 15 residues. Trimming took 5 bases from V and 5 from J; bases not matched to a gene: 12. The germline gives CDR1 DFQATT, CDR2 SNEGSKA (reference sequence). The CDR3 nucleotides are TGCAGTGCTGCGGCCAGGGCGGGAGGGGGGGAGACCCAGTACTTC. Translating gives CSAAARAGGGETQYF.

This clonotype was counted between two and nine times. The chain couples TRBV20-1 to TRBJ2-7; D tentatively reads TRBD1 or TRBD2 (5 bases each). Per the germline V gene, CDR1 is DFQATT and CDR2 is SNEGSKA (reference sequence). V lost 0 bases and J 2 bases, leaving 14 bases between the germline ends. The CDR3 loop spans 15 amino acids. The CDR3 spells CSARDSGTSTYEQYF. The DNA for the CDR3 is TGCAGTGCTAGAGATTCAGGGACGAGTACCTACGAGCAGTACTTC.

V and J are TRBV12-3 or TRBV12-4 and TRBJ2-6; D unclear. There are 15 residues in the CDR3. V lost 7 bases, J lost 1 base, and 11 bases lay in between. The CDR3 coding sequence is TGTGCCAGCACCCCCGGGTTATCTGGGGCCAACGTCCTGACTTTC. Protein sequence: CASTPGLSGANVLTF.

The V gene is TRBV11-2, the J gene TRBJ2-5; no reliable D call. The CDR3 spans 13 residues. Trimming stripped 4 bases from V and 7 bases from J, with 13 bases between. Germline assignment: CDR1 SGHAT and CDR2 FQNNGV. The CDR3 region is CASSSHQSGTQYF. The CDR3 DNA reads TGTGCCAGCAGCTCTCACCAGTCGGGGACCCAGTACTTC.

This clonotype was seen a handful of times. The chain uses TRBV19 and TRBJ2-2; tentatively, D is TRBD2 (6 bases). CDR3 length equals 18 residues. Deletions cut 5 bases from V and 4 bases from J, with 23 bases between. Germline V lookup: CDR1 LNHDA, CDR2 SQIVND (reference sequence). In DNA, the CDR3 is TGTGCCAGTAGTCCCCGCGGAGGGGCGGAGCGTGGCACCGGGGAGCTGTTTTTT. Translation: CASSPRGGAERGTGELFF. Complete variable domain (other parts from reference TRBV19 and TRBJ2-2): DGGITQSPKYLFRKEGQNVTLSCEQNLNHDAMYWYRQDPGQGLRLIYYSQIVNDFQKGDIAEGYSVSREKKESFPLTVTSAQKNPTAFYLCASSPRGGAERGTGELFFGEGSRLTVL.

This clonotype was recorded a few times. The rearrangement joins TRBV7-6 to TRBJ2-5, with D unclear. Germline V gene sequence: CDR1 SGHVS, CDR2 FNYEAQ. CDR3 length: 16 residues. The V end was cut by 2 bases, the J end by 5 bases, with 18 bases between. The CDR3, as DNA: TGTGCCAGCAGCTTATCACAAAGGTTCCCCTTGGAGACCCAGTACTTC. Its translation is CASSLSQRFPLETQYF. The entire variable domain, with the rest obtained from reference TRBV7-6 and TRBJ2-5, is as follows: GAGVSQSPRYKVTKRGQDVALRCDPISGHVSLYWYRQALGQGPEFLTYFNYEAQQDKSGLPNDRFSAERPEGSISTLTIQRTEQRDSAMYRCASSLSQRFPLETQYFGPGTRLLVL.